Each of the 26 T cell receptor beta chains below was sequenced from the same sample in a study of blood T cell repertoires in COVID-19. Some clones are missing from TCRdb's copy, which holds only in-frame ones; the method was immunoSEQ multiplex PCR. The sample consists of some 300,000 clones, roughly 86% of them appearing once. The sample comprised PBMCs or T cells enriched from blood (not recorded which). Receptor source: a woman under 40 who had recovered from COVID-19.

V usage is TRBV28 and J usage is TRBJ2-7; the D gene is possibly TRBD2 (6 bases). Germline CDR1 is MDHEN and CDR2 is SYDVKM. The CDR3 has 14 residues. Trimming removed 1 base from V and 7 bases from J, with 14 bases in between. CDR3 nucleotide sequence: TGTGCCAGCAGTTTATCGGCGGGAAGCGGGGAGCAGTACTTC. It encodes CASSLSAGSGEQYF.

V and J are TRBV6-1 and TRBJ2-5, with 7 bases fitting TRBD1. V lost 3 bases to trimming and J lost 11 bases; unmatched junction nucleotides: 15. The CDR3 has 15 amino acids. Per the germline V gene, CDR1 is MNHNS and CDR2 is SASEGT. This CDR3 is CASSDLPGTADRQYF. DNA for the CDR3: TGTGCCAGCAGTGACCTCCCAGGGACAGCGGATCGACAGTACTTC.

J is TRBJ2-2 and V is TRBV5-1; 7 bases match TRBD2. This CDR3 spans 18 amino acids. The germline gives CDR1 SGHRS, CDR2 YFSETQ. J was trimmed by 5 bases and V by 0 bases; bases with no gene match: 13. The CDR3 reads CASSLVSWEGRRTGELFF. The CDR3 DNA is TGCGCCAGCAGCTTGGTCTCATGGGAGGGCCGTCGGACCGGGGAGCTGTTTTTT. The whole variable domain, remainder taken from reference TRBV5-1 and TRBJ2-2, is KAGVTQTPRYLIKTRGQQVTLSCSPISGHRSVSWYQQTPGQGLQFLFEYFSETQRNKGNFPGRFSGRQFSNSRSEMNVSTLELGDSALYLCASSLVSWEGRRTGELFFGEGSRLTVL.

The rearrangement uses TRBV19 and TRBJ2-1; 9 nucleotides align to TRBD2. V trimming: 5 bases; J trimming: 9 bases; junction bases outside the gene matches: 14. Per the germline V gene, CDR1 is LNHDA and CDR2 is SQIVND (reference sequence). The CDR3 is 16 amino acids. The CDR3 region is CASSSARAGGKSEQFF. CDR3 in DNA: TGTGCCAGTAGTTCGGCTAGAGCGGGGGGTAAGAGTGAGCAGTTCTTC.

The rearrangement joins TRBV29-1 to TRBJ1-1, with D perhaps TRBD1 (6 bases). This CDR3 is built from 12 residues. V was pared by 7 bases and J by 4 bases, with 13 bases between. Germline V lookup: CDR1 SQVTM, CDR2 ANQGSEA. CDR3 DNA sequence: TGCAGCGCCAACAGGGAGGGCACTGAAGCTTTCTTT. Residues: CSANREGTEAFF.

The rearrangement links TRBV7-6 to TRBJ2-7, with D possibly TRBD2 on 6 matching bases. Trimming pared 1 base from V and 4 bases from J, leaving 14 bases between. Germline V lookup: CDR1 SGHVS, CDR2 FNYEAQ. The CDR3 spans 15 residues. The CDR3 DNA sequence: TGTGCCAGCAGCTTAGGGGCGGGGCCGGGGTACGAGCAGTACTTC. Translating it yields CASSLGAGPGYEQYF.

CDR3 DNA: TGTGCCAGCTCTGCTAGCGAGGTCGAGCAGTACTTC. The encoded protein is CASSASEVEQYF. The chain uses TRBV11-2 and TRBJ2-7; D perhaps matches TRBD2 (6 bases). The CDR3 is made up of 12 amino acids. V was shortened by 8 bases and J by 6 bases, with 14 bases between the two germline ends. CDR1 SGHAT and CDR2 FQNNGV come from the germline V gene.

This clone was seen once. In DNA form, the CDR3 reads TGTGCCATCAGTGGGGAAACGGGACAGTTCAACACTGAAGCTTTCTTT. Its protein is CAISGETGQFNTEAFF. The rearrangement uses TRBV10-3 and TRBJ1-1, with 7 bases fitting TRBD1. CDR1 is ENHRY, CDR2 SYGVKD, per germline. There are 16 residues in the CDR3. The ends lost 4 bases at V and 2 bases at J; junction bases unmatched: 10.

V usage is TRBV5-8 and J usage is TRBJ2-1; weak D call: TRBD1 (6 bases). Per germline, CDR1 SGHTS and CDR2 YDEGEE. The CDR3 sequence is 15 residues long. Deletions cut 2 bases from V and 5 bases from J, with 14 bases between. The CDR3 is CASSFDGRGNNEQFF. The DNA for the CDR3 is TGTGCCAGCAGCTTTGACGGTAGGGGGAACAATGAGCAGTTCTTC.

This rearrangement joins TRBV11-2 to TRBJ1-2, with unresolved D. V was pared by 1 base and J by 8 bases, with 11 bases between. In germline, CDR1 is SGHAT, CDR2 FQNNGV. There are 13 residues in the CDR3. The CDR3, as DNA: TGTGCCAGCAGCTTAGGTGGGGAGGAGGGCTACACCTTC. It translates to CASSLGGEEGYTF. Full variable domain (remainder filled in from reference TRBV11-2 and TRBJ1-2): EAGVAQSPRYKIIEKRQSVAFWCNPISGHATLYWYQQILGQGPKLLIQFQNNGVVDDSQLPKDRFSAERLKGVDSTLKIQPAKLEDSAVYLCASSLGGEEGYTFGSGTRLTVV.

The chain carries TRBV5-1 and TRBJ2-2; D not certain. CDR1 SGHRS and CDR2 YFSETQ come from the germline V gene. The ends were cut back, 0 bases at V and 3 bases at J, with 12 bases in the middle. The CDR3 is 16 amino acids. The CDR3: CASSLVVGTDTGELFF. In nucleotides, the CDR3 is TGCGCCAGCAGCTTGGTAGTCGGTACGGACACCGGGGAGCTGTTTTTT.

The chain combines TRBV9 with TRBJ1-6, with TRBD1 as a possible D gene (5 bases). CDR1 is SGDLS, CDR2 YYNGEE, per germline. With 0 bases removed from V and 7 bases from J, the gap between germline ends came to 14 bases. The CDR3 covers 16 residues. The CDR3 reads CASSVGWARQNSPLHF. The CDR3 DNA reads as TGTGCCAGCAGCGTAGGTTGGGCCAGACAGAATTCACCCCTCCACTTT.

The count of this clone is one. The rearrangement joins TRBV27 to TRBJ2-2, with D maybe TRBD1 (6 bases). The CDR3 is 19 residues long. The ends were cut back, 7 bases at V and 1 base at J, with 25 bases in the middle. Germline V lookup: CDR1 MNHEY, CDR2 SMNVEV (reference sequence). The chain's CDR3 is CASTLRRLRGGMNTGELFF. The CDR3 nucleotides read TGTGCCAGCACCCTAAGGCGTCTCAGGGGTGGGATGAACACCGGGGAGCTGTTTTTT.

This rearrangement joins TRBV9 to TRBJ2-3, with 7 positions matching TRBD2. The trim removed 3 bases at V and 1 base at J, leaving 17 bases unmatched. The CDR3 loop spans 19 amino acids. The germline V gene encodes CDR1 SGDLS and CDR2 YYNGEE. The CDR3 DNA reads as TGTGCCAGCAGCGCGCCCCGTACCTCAAGACTAGCTCGCACAGATACGCAGTATTTT. Protein: CASSAPRTSRLARTDTQYF.

The rearrangement links TRBV4-3 to TRBJ1-1, with D perhaps TRBD1 (5 bases). Germline V gives CDR1 LGHNA, CDR2 YSLEER. CDR3 size: 15 residues. Trimming took 3 bases from V and 3 from J, leaving 14 bases between them. DNA of the CDR3: TGCGCCAGCAGCCACAGACGGGGGGGAGACACTGAAGCTTTCTTT. This sequence encodes CASSHRRGGDTEAFF.

The chain links TRBV28 to TRBJ2-5; TRBD2 matches at 16 bases. CDR3 length: 17 residues. V was clipped by 5 bases and J by 5 bases; unmatched bases: 8. The germline V gene has CDR1 MDHEN and CDR2 SYDVKM. CDR3 DNA: TGTGCCAGCAGTCGCCCCCCGGGACTAGCGGGGGGGGAGACCCAGTACTTC. Its protein product is CASSRPPGLAGGETQYF. Supplemented by reference TRBV28 and TRBJ2-5, the full variable domain reads DVKVTQSSRYLVKRTGEKVFLECVQDMDHENMFWYRQDPGLGLRLIYFSYDVKMKEKGDIPEGYSVSREKKERFSLILESASTNQTSMYLCASSRPPGLAGGETQYFGPGTRLLVL.

This chain joins TRBV6-5 and TRBJ1-1; D is unclear. Germline V gives CDR1 MNHEY, CDR2 SVGAGI. V was clipped by 0 bases and J by 1 base, with 6 bases between them. The CDR3 has 14 amino acids. Here the CDR3 reads CASSYSDTNTEAFF. CDR3 sequence (DNA): TGTGCCAGCAGTTACTCCGACACGAACACTGAAGCTTTCTTT.

The genes are TRBV10-3 and TRBJ1-3, with D tentatively TRBD1 (5 bases). The CDR3 consists of 15 residues. Trimming pared 7 bases from V and 0 bases from J, leaving 13 bases between. The germline V gene encodes CDR1 ENHRY and CDR2 SYGVKD. This chain's CDR3 is CAITPGPSSGNTIYF. As DNA, the CDR3 is TGTGCCATCACCCCAGGGCCGAGCTCTGGAAACACCATATATTTT.

V usage is TRBV5-4 and J usage is TRBJ2-5, with a weak D call TRBD1 (6 bases). Germline CDR1 is SGHNT and CDR2 is YYREEE (reference sequence). Trimming stripped 4 bases from V and 5 bases from J, with 18 bases between. The CDR3 has 15 amino acids. CDR3 amino acids: CASSPPQGLGETQYF. The CDR3 DNA is TGTGCCAGCAGCCCCCCGCAGGGGTTGGGTGAGACCCAGTACTTC.

This clone was seen a few times. The rearrangement joins TRBV3-1 (or the pseudogene TRBV3-2) to TRBJ2-1; 10 nucleotides match TRBD2. The CDR3 has 17 residues. The J segment lost 4 bases and the V segment lost 4 bases, leaving 10 bases of the junction unmatched. Looked up from germline, CDR1 is LGHDT and CDR2 is YNNKEL (reference sequence). The CDR3 nucleotides read TGTGCCAGCAGCCTTCAATCGACTAGCGGGCCGTACAATGAGCAGTTCTTC. Translating gives CASSLQSTSGPYNEQFF.

This clone has only one observation. V is TRBV14 and J is TRBJ1-4; no definite D call. From germline, CDR1 is SGHDN and CDR2 FVKESK. The ends were cut back, 4 bases at V and 0 bases at J, with 9 bases in the middle. The CDR3 contains 15 residues. Here the CDR3 DNA reads TGTGCCAGCAGCCCCGTCGGGGCAACTAATGAAAAACTGTTTTTT. Its protein product is CASSPVGATNEKLFF.

The chain recombines TRBV7-8 with TRBJ1-5, with TRBD1 identical over 11 bases. After removal of 5 bases from V and 4 bases from J, the junction contained 4 bases not matched to a gene. Germline V lookup: CDR1 SGHVS, CDR2 FQNEAQ. The CDR3 is 15 residues long. CDR3 region: CASSAGQGGNQPQHF. CDR3 nucleotide sequence: TGTGCCAGCAGCGCGGGACAGGGGGGAAATCAGCCCCAGCATTTT.

A few counts support this clone. V is TRBV27 and J is TRBJ2-1, with D perhaps matching TRBD2 (6 bases). Germline V gives CDR1 MNHEY, CDR2 SMNVEV (reference sequence). The CDR3 consists of 17 residues. V was trimmed by 6 bases and J by 7 bases, leaving 25 bases between them. For the CDR3, the DNA is TGTGCCAGCAGCTTACCTTCCTTTAGCGGAGAGGGAAATGAGCAGTTCTTC. It codes for CASSLPSFSGEGNEQFF.

This CDR3 is CAWSVDQGATEAFF. The CDR3 DNA follows: TGTGCCTGGAGTGTCGATCAGGGGGCAACTGAAGCTTTCTTT. The J gene is TRBJ1-1, the V gene TRBV30; 8 bases agree with TRBD1. The CDR3 is 14 amino acids. Germline loops: CDR1 GTSNPN, CDR2 SVGIG (reference sequence). The junction had 5 bases not matched to a gene; V was cut back by 0 bases and J by 5 bases.

The chain combines TRBV5-1 with TRBJ2-1, with 8 bases lining up with TRBD1. This CDR3 has 12 residues. Germline trimming cut 9 bases from V and 6 bases from J; bases unmatched to any gene: 5. Germline V lookup: CDR1 SGHRS, CDR2 YFSETQ. CDR3 sequence reads: CATTDRGNEQFF. The DNA for the CDR3 is TGCGCCACCACTGACAGGGGCAATGAGCAGTTCTTC.

The chain is built from TRBV19 and TRBJ2-1; 10 bases map to TRBD1. This CDR3 spans 15 amino acids. The germline V gene has CDR1 LNHDA and CDR2 SQIVND (reference sequence). The CDR3 sequence is CAVKRGTGDVNEQFF. The DNA of the CDR3 is TGTGCTGTAAAACGGGGGACAGGGGATGTGAATGAGCAGTTCTTC.